Listed below are T cell receptor beta chains from one sample, sequenced in a study of blood T cell repertoires in COVID-19. TCRdb keeps only in-frame clones here, not all; method: immunoSEQ multiplex PCR. The table records 68,000 or so clones, over 60% of them present only once. Sequenced sample: peripheral blood. These receptors all stem from a human donor in a cohort sampled during active COVID-19. Both conserved end residues are part of each CDR3. Each record gives: clone size, J gene, D gene, V gene, CDR3 protein, CDR3 DNA. The D gene is left open where the match is weak. A row's size may be missing; if present it is once, few, many or a size class.

abundance: .
j_gene: TRBJ2-3
d_gene: TRBD1
v_gene: TRBV7-2
CDR3aa: CASSTGVATDTQYF
CDR3nt: TGTGCCAGCAGTACAGGGGTGGCGACAGATACGCAGTATTTT

abundance: .
j_gene: TRBJ2-5
d_gene: .
v_gene: TRBV4-1
CDR3aa: CASSQDVGGGGQETQYF
CDR3nt: TGCGCCAGCAGCCAAGATGTAGGAGGGGGGGGACAAGAGACCCAGTACTTC

abundance: .
j_gene: TRBJ2-3
d_gene: .
v_gene: TRBV4-3
CDR3aa: CASSQDGDGADTQYF
CDR3nt: TGCGCCAGCAGCCAAGATGGAGACGGGGCAGATACGCAGTATTTT

abundance: .
j_gene: TRBJ1-2
d_gene: .
v_gene: TRBV10-3
CDR3aa: CAISESTRGEYGYTF
CDR3nt: TGTGCCATCAGTGAGTCGACTCGGGGGGAATATGGCTACACCTTC

abundance: .
j_gene: TRBJ2-3
d_gene: TRBD2
v_gene: TRBV4-3
CDR3aa: CASSQDIVGIGGGTDTQYF
CDR3nt: TGCGCCAGCAGCCAAGATATAGTCGGAATTGGGGGGGGCACAGATACGCAGTATTTT

abundance: .
j_gene: TRBJ2-3
d_gene: TRBD2
v_gene: TRBV7-2
CDR3aa: CASSLAGTSGRPDTQYF
CDR3nt: TGTGCCAGCAGCTTAGCGGGGACTAGCGGGAGGCCAGATACGCAGTATTTT

abundance: .
j_gene: TRBJ2-7
d_gene: TRBD1
v_gene: TRBV11-3
CDR3aa: CASSPKPGTGAAEQYF
CDR3nt: TGTGCCAGCAGCCCAAAACCCGGGACAGGGGCAGCGGAGCAGTACTTC

abundance: few
j_gene: TRBJ1-1
d_gene: TRBD1
v_gene: TRBV14
CDR3aa: CASRPQGGGGTEAFF
CDR3nt: TGTGCCAGCAGGCCTCAGGGGGGAGGAGGCACTGAAGCTTTCTTT

abundance: .
j_gene: TRBJ2-5
d_gene: .
v_gene: TRBV7-2
CDR3aa: CASSAGAAQSETQYF
CDR3nt: TGTGCCAGCAGCGCGGGGGCGGCCCAATCGGAGACCCAGTACTTC

abundance: .
j_gene: TRBJ2-6
d_gene: TRBD2
v_gene: TRBV5-5
CDR3aa: CASSTGGSGANVLTF
CDR3nt: TGTGCCAGCAGCACCGGGGGGAGTGGGGCCAACGTCCTGACTTTC

abundance: .
j_gene: TRBJ2-2
d_gene: .
v_gene: TRBV9
CDR3aa: CASGAANTGELFF
CDR3nt: TGTGCCAGCGGGGCCGCGAACACCGGGGAGCTGTTTTTT

abundance: .
j_gene: TRBJ2-5
d_gene: .
v_gene: TRBV4-1
CDR3aa: CASSQTGQQPGETQYF
CDR3nt: TGCGCCAGCAGCCAAACCGGACAGCAACCCGGGGAGACCCAGTACTTC

abundance: few
j_gene: TRBJ1-2
d_gene: TRBD1
v_gene: TRBV19
CDR3aa: CASSSTTRDRAGYTF
CDR3nt: TGTGCCAGTAGTTCCACAACTCGCGACAGGGCTGGCTACACCTTC

abundance: .
j_gene: TRBJ2-1
d_gene: .
v_gene: TRBV9
CDR3aa: CASSVSGGSYNEQFF
CDR3nt: TGTGCCAGCAGCGTGTCCGGGGGCTCCTACAATGAGCAGTTCTTC

abundance: .
j_gene: TRBJ2-7
d_gene: .
v_gene: TRBV11-2
CDR3aa: CASSPLRGSYEQYF
CDR3nt: TGTGCCAGCAGCCCTTTGCGTGGCTCCTACGAGCAGTACTTC

abundance: .
j_gene: TRBJ1-2
d_gene: TRBD1
v_gene: TRBV5-1
CDR3aa: CASSSGTDQSYGYTF
CDR3nt: TGCGCCAGCAGCTCCGGGACAGATCAGTCCTATGGCTACACCTTC

abundance: .
j_gene: TRBJ2-1
d_gene: TRBD1
v_gene: TRBV28
CDR3aa: CASSSPTGTGNNEQFF
CDR3nt: TGTGCCAGCAGTTCACCGACCGGGACAGGGAACAATGAGCAGTTCTTC

abundance: .
j_gene: TRBJ2-1
d_gene: TRBD2
v_gene: TRBV4-1
CDR3aa: CASSQDTKLAGGSGQFF
CDR3nt: TGCGCCAGCAGCCAAGATACGAAACTAGCGGGAGGATCTGGGCAGTTCTTC

abundance: .
j_gene: TRBJ2-3
d_gene: .
v_gene: TRBV11-2
CDR3aa: CASSLVGQNTDTQYF
CDR3nt: TGTGCCAGCAGCTTAGTTGGGCAGAACACAGATACGCAGTATTTT

abundance: .
j_gene: TRBJ2-5
d_gene: TRBD2
v_gene: TRBV7-2
CDR3aa: CASSSGTSGRVQETQYF
CDR3nt: TGTGCCAGCAGCTCCGGGACTAGCGGGAGGGTCCAAGAGACCCAGTACTTC

abundance: .
j_gene: TRBJ2-7
d_gene: TRBD1
v_gene: TRBV29-1
CDR3aa: CSVAQGASYEQYF
CDR3nt: TGCAGCGTTGCACAGGGGGCATCCTACGAGCAGTACTTC

abundance: once
j_gene: TRBJ1-3
d_gene: .
v_gene: TRBV19
CDR3aa: CASSKAGSLGNTIYF
CDR3nt: TGTGCCAGTAGTAAAGCGGGCAGCCTGGGAAACACCATATATTTT

abundance: .
j_gene: TRBJ2-7
d_gene: TRBD1
v_gene: TRBV13
CDR3aa: CASSFGTGVSTGQYF
CDR3nt: TGTGCCAGCAGCTTCGGGACAGGGGTATCTACAGGGCAGTACTTC

abundance: .
j_gene: TRBJ2-5
d_gene: TRBD2
v_gene: TRBV10-3
CDR3aa: CAISESSGDYGTQYF
CDR3nt: TGTGCCATCAGTGAGTCTAGCGGGGATTACGGGACCCAGTACTTC

abundance: .
j_gene: TRBJ1-6
d_gene: .
v_gene: TRBV7-9
CDR3aa: CASTRDLQSPLHF
CDR3nt: TGTGCCAGCACCAGGGACTTACAGTCACCCCTCCACTTT

abundance: .
j_gene: TRBJ2-7
d_gene: .
v_gene: TRBV11-2
CDR3aa: CASSLGGTDSYEQYF
CDR3nt: TGTGCCAGCAGCTTAGGGGGGACTGACTCCTACGAGCAGTACTTC

abundance: .
j_gene: TRBJ1-3
d_gene: .
v_gene: TRBV19
CDR3aa: CASSIPSGNTIYF
CDR3nt: TGTGCCAGTAGTATTCCTTCTGGAAACACCATATATTTT

abundance: .
j_gene: TRBJ2-7
d_gene: .
v_gene: TRBV5-6
CDR3aa: CASSFSAKMSSYEQYF
CDR3nt: TGTGCCAGCAGCTTTTCAGCGAAAATGAGCTCCTACGAGCAGTACTTC

abundance: few
j_gene: TRBJ2-7
d_gene: .
v_gene: TRBV5-1
CDR3aa: CASSLGGADSYEQYF
CDR3nt: TGCGCCAGCAGCTTGGGCGGCGCTGACTCCTACGAGCAGTACTTC

abundance: .
j_gene: TRBJ2-7
d_gene: .
v_gene: TRBV21-1
CDR3aa: CASSKVGAGGSSYEQYF
CDR3nt: TGTGCCAGCAGCAAAGTAGGGGCGGGGGGCTCCTCCTACGAGCAGTACTTC

abundance: once
j_gene: TRBJ2-7
d_gene: TRBD1
v_gene: TRBV28
CDR3aa: CASSLSSGTATYEQYF
CDR3nt: TGTGCCAGCAGTTTATCCTCCGGGACAGCGACCTACGAGCAGTACTTC

abundance: .
j_gene: TRBJ2-5
d_gene: TRBD1
v_gene: TRBV11-2
CDR3aa: CASSPTGGQETQYF
CDR3nt: TGTGCCAGCAGCCCGACAGGGGGCCAAGAGACCCAGTACTTC

abundance: .
j_gene: TRBJ1-1
d_gene: TRBD1
v_gene: TRBV5-6
CDR3aa: CASSRGQLLNTEAFF
CDR3nt: TGTGCCAGCAGCCGGGGACAGCTATTAAACACTGAAGCTTTCTTT

abundance: once
j_gene: TRBJ1-4
d_gene: .
v_gene: TRBV4-1
CDR3aa: CASSQQSGPEKLFF
CDR3nt: TGCGCCAGCAGCCAACAATCCGGTCCGGAAAAACTGTTTTTT

abundance: .
j_gene: TRBJ2-1
d_gene: .
v_gene: TRBV13
CDR3aa: CASALSLGSYNEQFF
CDR3nt: TGTGCCAGCGCCCTTAGCCTAGGCTCCTACAATGAGCAGTTCTTC

abundance: .
j_gene: TRBJ2-7
d_gene: .
v_gene: TRBV3-1/TRBV3-2
CDR3aa: CASSQAGYEQYF
CDR3nt: TGTGCCAGCAGCCAAGCGGGATACGAGCAGTACTTC

abundance: .
j_gene: TRBJ1-5
d_gene: .
v_gene: TRBV19
CDR3aa: CASSMGALGQPQHF
CDR3nt: TGTGCCAGTAGCATGGGGGCATTGGGTCAGCCCCAGCATTTT

abundance: .
j_gene: TRBJ1-1
d_gene: TRBD1
v_gene: TRBV28
CDR3aa: CASSHGDRGVPFF
CDR3nt: TGTGCCAGCAGTCATGGGGACAGGGGGGTACCTTTCTTT

abundance: once
j_gene: TRBJ1-4
d_gene: .
v_gene: TRBV6-5
CDR3aa: CASRPGGGSEKLFF
CDR3nt: TGTGCCAGCAGACCCGGGGGGGGGAGTGAAAAACTGTTTTTT

abundance: .
j_gene: TRBJ2-1
d_gene: .
v_gene: TRBV20-1
CDR3aa: CSASLAGNEQFF
CDR3nt: TGCAGTGCTAGTTTAGCCGGGAATGAGCAGTTCTTC

abundance: .
j_gene: TRBJ2-2
d_gene: TRBD2
v_gene: TRBV11-2
CDR3aa: CASSLVSASGKTNTGELFF
CDR3nt: TGTGCCAGCAGCTTAGTTTCGGCTAGCGGAAAAACGAACACCGGGGAGCTGTTTTTT

abundance: .
j_gene: TRBJ2-7
d_gene: TRBD1
v_gene: TRBV5-1
CDR3aa: CASSQMGQGNYEQYF
CDR3nt: TGCGCCAGCTCTCAAATGGGACAGGGGAATTACGAGCAGTACTTC

abundance: once
j_gene: TRBJ2-5
d_gene: TRBD2
v_gene: TRBV7-8
CDR3aa: CASSLGGLEVETQYF
CDR3nt: TGTGCCAGCAGCTTAGGAGGACTAGAGGTGGAGACCCAGTACTTC

abundance: .
j_gene: TRBJ2-7
d_gene: TRBD2
v_gene: TRBV28
CDR3aa: CASRLSGLAYEQYF
CDR3nt: TGTGCCAGCAGGCTTTCGGGACTAGCTTACGAGCAGTACTTC

abundance: many
j_gene: TRBJ1-1
d_gene: .
v_gene: TRBV28
CDR3aa: CASSFFAGALNTEAFF
CDR3nt: TGTGCCAGCAGTTTTTTCGCAGGGGCATTGAACACTGAAGCTTTCTTT

abundance: once
j_gene: TRBJ2-2
d_gene: .
v_gene: TRBV19
CDR3aa: CASSLRQGGELFF
CDR3nt: TGTGCCAGTAGTCTCCGTCAGGGCGGGGAGCTGTTTTTT

abundance: few
j_gene: TRBJ2-2
d_gene: .
v_gene: TRBV4-3
CDR3aa: CASSQDHGRVGELFF
CDR3nt: TGCGCCAGCAGCCAAGATCATGGGCGAGTCGGGGAGCTGTTTTTT

abundance: .
j_gene: TRBJ2-3
d_gene: .
v_gene: TRBV2
CDR3aa: CASSVSVPSTDTQYF
CDR3nt: TGTGCCAGCAGTGTATCAGTCCCTAGCACAGATACGCAGTATTTT

abundance: .
j_gene: TRBJ1-5
d_gene: .
v_gene: TRBV28
CDR3aa: CASRRQSYSNQPQHF
CDR3nt: TGTGCCAGCAGAAGACAGTCTTATAGCAATCAGCCCCAGCATTTT

abundance: .
j_gene: TRBJ2-1
d_gene: .
v_gene: TRBV11-2
CDR3aa: CASSLSGRHNEQFF
CDR3nt: TGTGCCAGCAGCTTAAGCGGACGTCACAATGAGCAGTTCTTC

abundance: few
j_gene: TRBJ2-7
d_gene: TRBD1
v_gene: TRBV5-1
CDR3aa: CASSSGQGYEQYF
CDR3nt: TGCGCCAGCAGCTCGGGACAGGGCTACGAGCAGTACTTC

abundance: .
j_gene: TRBJ1-1
d_gene: .
v_gene: TRBV12-5
CDR3aa: CASGLSGNTEAFF
CDR3nt: TGTGCTAGTGGTTTGAGCGGGAACACTGAAGCTTTCTTT

abundance: .
j_gene: TRBJ1-2
d_gene: .
v_gene: TRBV28
CDR3aa: CASSPSLAGVNYGYTF
CDR3nt: TGTGCCAGCAGCCCATCCCTCGCAGGGGTAAACTATGGCTACACCTTC